Listed below are T cell receptor beta chains from one sample, sequenced in a study of CD8 T cells in Susac syndrome. From the immunoSEQ multiplex PCR reads, TCRdb called clonotypes with MiXCR, one entry per CDR3 protein. The table lists 50,000 to 60,000 distinct CDR3 sequences, approximately 94% of them singletons. Sequencing used CD8+ T cells from PBMCs. Source of these receptors: a human donor in good health. Each CDR3 is given without its conserved first and last residue.

j_gene: TRBJ2-1; v_gene: TRBV6-2/TRBV6-3; CDR3aa: ASRHPETGLNEQF
j_gene: TRBJ2-7; v_gene: TRBV7-9; CDR3aa: ASSALGRTEVYEQY
j_gene: TRBJ2-5; v_gene: TRBV12-3/TRBV12-4; CDR3aa: ASSIRDRGQETQY
j_gene: TRBJ2-1; v_gene: TRBV19; CDR3aa: ASQITSTGINEQF
j_gene: TRBJ2-1; v_gene: TRBV4-2; CDR3aa: ASSPDEGGWDNEQF
j_gene: TRBJ2-1; v_gene: TRBV7-9; CDR3aa: ASSSSRISYNEQF
j_gene: TRBJ1-1; v_gene: TRBV3-1; CDR3aa: ASSEEQENTEAF
j_gene: TRBJ1-2; v_gene: TRBV7-9; CDR3aa: ASSLEQGFPYGYT
j_gene: TRBJ2-5; v_gene: TRBV27; CDR3aa: ASSLFAAGTETQY
j_gene: TRBJ2-5; v_gene: TRBV3-1; CDR3aa: ASSQGRGGLYQETQY
j_gene: TRBJ2-1; v_gene: TRBV7-3; CDR3aa: ASSLIHGNEQF
j_gene: TRBJ1-5; v_gene: TRBV12-3/TRBV12-4; CDR3aa: ASSLTAAGNQPQH
j_gene: TRBJ2-4; v_gene: TRBV19; CDR3aa: ASSSPFVMDIQY
j_gene: TRBJ1-2; v_gene: TRBV12-3/TRBV12-4; CDR3aa: ASSSSPIMEGYGYT
j_gene: TRBJ2-7; v_gene: TRBV5-1; CDR3aa: ASSYPSDVNSYEQY
j_gene: TRBJ1-1; v_gene: TRBV7-9; CDR3aa: ASSFYRGSGAF
j_gene: TRBJ2-1; v_gene: TRBV11-2; CDR3aa: ASSFRVEANNEQF
j_gene: TRBJ1-5; v_gene: TRBV5-6; CDR3aa: ASSSRGGQINQPQH
j_gene: TRBJ1-1; v_gene: TRBV30; CDR3aa: AWSVGQGAEAF
j_gene: TRBJ1-4; v_gene: TRBV27; CDR3aa: ASSLSPGPTNEKLF